The rows below give T cell receptor beta chains drawn from one sample of a study of cytomegalovirus exposure and HLA in healthy donors. Generated by immunoSEQ multiplex PCR, the TCRdb table keeps only in-frame clones and is missing some. The data show 45,000 to 65,000 clones, with approximately 73% seen just once and about 3% held by the top ten. The sequencing input was PBMCs. The receptors were gathered from a man aged 18 to 29 in good health and CMV-seronegative. CDR3s include the opening cysteine and the closing phenylalanine or tryptophan. A D gene is named only where the DNA matches it firmly.

V gene,D gene,CDR3 protein
TRBV6-5,-,CASSSPRADTQYF
TRBV15,-,CATSSRDSYGYTF
TRBV29-1,-,CSVVGADGYTF
TRBV4-3,-,CASSQTDSNSDEQYF
TRBV5-1,-,CASSLVVSNTGELFF
TRBV7-2,TRBD2,CASTVSSGSYEQYF
TRBV29-1,-,CSVDGLQRTDTQYF
TRBV5-4,TRBD1,CASRRDRGLTEAFF
TRBV27,-,CASSIRVPYNEQFF
TRBV4-1,-,CASSQVEGSDEQFF
TRBV25-1,TRBD2,CASSGPGGREVYNEQFF
TRBV30,-,CAWSGAGLGYTF
TRBV4-2,TRBD1,CASSPSQGAYGYTF
TRBV7-9,-,CASSSVTGFYEQYF
TRBV7-8,TRBD1,CASSLRGTETSGANVLTF
TRBV18,-,CATSSRVSEKLFF
TRBV6-1,TRBD1,CASMKQGGSNQPQHF
TRBV6-1,-,CASSLEGGSPQPQHF
TRBV7-2,TRBD2,CASSKETSGVYNEQFF
TRBV2,-,CASKGREVTYNEQFF
TRBV28,TRBD1,CASSRTGLYGYTF
TRBV5-6,-,CASSLVSYNEQFF
TRBV6-6,-,CASTMDGQRNTEAFF
TRBV9,-,CASSETGTHYEQYF
TRBV5-4,-,CASSFMGATLEIDGYTF
TRBV4-1,-,CASSQDSHRPEEKLFF
TRBV30,TRBD2,CAWRGGTSGSRDEQYF
TRBV5-8,-,CASSLVSRGNTIYF
TRBV29-1,TRBD2,CSVLGLAAYEQYF
TRBV4-2,-,CASSQEGYQGTTYGYTF
TRBV11-2,-,CASSDPTATEAFF
TRBV28,TRBD1,CASRLLTGDYGYTF
TRBV5-7,TRBD1,CASSLPTVGTVSYEQYF
TRBV9,TRBD2,CASSVARPGLAGLTDTQYF
TRBV7-9,-,CASSSTGSGGYTF
TRBV7-2,-,CASSLGGTGPSSYEQYF
TRBV5-6,-,CASSLAGANAAKNIQYF
TRBV6-5,-,CASRGGLNTEAFF
TRBV25-1,-,CASRTRQAEAFF
TRBV5-1,-,CASSLRGLSTDTQYF
TRBV4-3,-,CASSQEESGGHEQYF
TRBV10-1,TRBD1,CASSAGTGNQPQHF
TRBV11-2,-,CASSLLTGSGDTQYF
TRBV25-1,-,CASSQRSGNTIYF
TRBV19,TRBD1,CASTPEWDRNYGYTF
TRBV28,-,CASSFADRRNTEAFF
TRBV10-2,TRBD1,CASSDWSGGTDTQYF
TRBV7-2,-,CASSLQGGQYEQYF